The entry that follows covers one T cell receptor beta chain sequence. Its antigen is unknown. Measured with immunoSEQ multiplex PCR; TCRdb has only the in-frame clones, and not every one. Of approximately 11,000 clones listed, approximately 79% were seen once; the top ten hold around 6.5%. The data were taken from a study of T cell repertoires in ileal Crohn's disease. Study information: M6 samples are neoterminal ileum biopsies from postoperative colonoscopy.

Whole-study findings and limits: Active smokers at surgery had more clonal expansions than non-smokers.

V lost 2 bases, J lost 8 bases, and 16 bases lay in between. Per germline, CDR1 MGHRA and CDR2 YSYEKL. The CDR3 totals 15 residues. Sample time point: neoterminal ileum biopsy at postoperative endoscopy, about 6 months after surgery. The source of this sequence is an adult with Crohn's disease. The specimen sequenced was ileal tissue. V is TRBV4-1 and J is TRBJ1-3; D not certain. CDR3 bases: TGCGCCAGCAGCCAAAGTCCCATCCCAGTGGACACCATATATTTT. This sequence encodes CASSQSPIPVDTIYF.